Below are 6 T cell receptor beta chains sequenced from a single sample in a study of blood T cell repertoires in COVID-19. The data were produced by immunoSEQ multiplex PCR, yet TCRdb's version contains in-frame clones alone and is incomplete. This table has 14,000 to 15,000 clones, 89% appearing once. Sequences were obtained from peripheral blood. Receptors originate from a human donor in a cohort sampled during active COVID-19.

The chain recombines TRBV7-8 with TRBJ2-3, with 11 bases aligning to TRBD2. In germline, CDR1 is SGHVS, CDR2 FQNEAQ. The trim removed 3 bases at V and 3 bases at J, leaving 8 bases unmatched. The CDR3 length is 17 residues. The CDR3 DNA reads TGTGCCAGCAGCTTGGCCCTTAGCGGGGGGGCAACAGATACGCAGTATTTT. This codes for CASSLALSGGATDTQYF.

The chain combines TRBV7-2 with TRBJ2-3, with 15 bases that match TRBD2. The germline CDR1 and CDR2 sequences are SGHTA and FQGNSA. This CDR3 comprises 17 residues. V lost 1 base, J lost 4 bases, and 3 bases stayed unmatched. The CDR3 is CASSLGGLAGGADTQYF. CDR3 bases: TGTGCCAGCAGCTTAGGGGGACTAGCGGGGGGCGCAGATACGCAGTATTTT.

V and J are TRBV11-2 and TRBJ1-3, with no clear D. This CDR3 region has 15 residues. CDR1 and CDR2 (germline): SGHAT, FQNNGV. V was clipped by 5 bases and J by 1 base, with 12 bases between them. For the CDR3, the DNA is TGTGCCAGCAGCGGCGTACGGGGATCTGGAAACACCATATATTTT. The encoded protein is CASSGVRGSGNTIYF.

The V call is TRBV19, the J call TRBJ1-5; 7 bases are shared with TRBD1. J lost 0 bases, V lost 4 bases, and 3 bases had no gene match. CDR1 and CDR2 from the germline V gene are LNHDA and SQIVND (reference sequence). This CDR3 is 15 amino acids long. CDR3 residues: CASSTTGYSNQPQHF. As DNA, the CDR3 is TGTGCCAGTAGTACGACAGGGTATAGCAATCAGCCCCAGCATTTT.

The chain combines TRBV19 with TRBJ2-4, with TRBD1 matching over 11 bases. Germline trimming cut 5 bases from V and 7 bases from J; bases unmatched to any gene: 4. The CDR3 has 14 residues. Germline V gene data show CDR1 as LNHDA and CDR2 as SQIVND (reference sequence). CDR3 nucleotides: TGTGCCAGTAGTCACCGGGACAGGGGGAACATTCAGTACTTC. It specifies CASSHRDRGNIQYF.

J is TRBJ1-1 and V is TRBV3-1 (or the pseudogene TRBV3-2); possible D gene TRBD1, 5 bases. The CDR3 extends over 16 amino acids. In germline, CDR1 is LGHDT, CDR2 YNNKEL (reference sequence). Trimming cost V 0 bases and J 6 bases, with 17 bases left between them. The CDR3 DNA follows: TGTGCCAGCAGCCAAGATGCGTGGCGGGGCGTCGCTGAAGCTTTCTTT. Protein sequence: CASSQDAWRGVAEAFF.